These T cell receptor beta chains were read from a single sample in a study of blood T cell repertoires in COVID-19. Clones were sequenced by immunoSEQ multiplex PCR, and TCRdb holds only the in-frame ones, with some missing. Seen here are fewer than 650,000 clones, roughly 89% observed once, and the top ten hold about 8.2%. Sequencing was carried out using peripheral blood. These receptors all stem from a woman between 50 and 59 years old with COVID-19, enrolled during active disease. CDR3s include the opening cysteine and the closing phenylalanine or tryptophan. Fields, in order: J gene, D gene, V gene, clone size, CDR3 protein, CDR3 DNA. The D gene is left open where the match is weak. Clone sizes are given selectively: once, few, many, or a class where the clone is expanded.

TRBJ1-1	-	TRBV27	-	CASGRPFPGLKAEAFF	TGTGCCAGTGGGCGTCCTTTTCCCGGCCTAAAGGCTGAAGCTTTCTTT
TRBJ2-2	-	TRBV9	-	CASSPQRGSFTGELFF	TGTGCCAGCAGCCCCCAACGGGGGTCCTTCACCGGGGAGCTGTTTTTT
TRBJ2-1	TRBD2	TRBV9	once	CASSVDSGDYNEQFF	TGTGCCAGCAGCGTAGACAGCGGGGACTACAATGAGCAGTTCTTC
TRBJ1-2	TRBD1	TRBV6-5	-	CASSYYDRGQGYTF	TGTGCCAGCAGTTACTATGACAGGGGGCAGGGCTACACCTTC
TRBJ2-7	-	TRBV1	-	CTPKTESYEQYF	TGCACCCCCAAGACTGAATCCTACGAGCAGTACTTC
TRBJ1-1	-	TRBV7-8	-	CASSLNTLNTEAFF	TGTGCCAGCAGCTTAAACACCTTGAACACTGAAGCTTTCTTT
TRBJ2-7	-	TRBV21-1	-	CASSKVERGDPYEQYF	TGTGCCAGCAGCAAAGTAGAGCGGGGGGACCCCTACGAGCAGTACTTC
TRBJ1-1	TRBD1	TRBV5-6	-	CASSTDPGGTFTEAFF	TGTGCCAGCAGCACCGATCCAGGGGGGACCTTCACTGAAGCTTTCTTT
TRBJ2-6	TRBD1	TRBV28	-	CASRRQGAGGANVLTF	TGTGCCAGCAGGAGACAGGGGGCTGGTGGGGCCAACGTCCTGACTTTC
TRBJ1-4	-	TRBV6-1	-	CASSDRQYTNEKLFF	TGTGCCAGCAGTGACCGACAGTATACTAATGAAAAACTGTTTTTT
TRBJ1-2	TRBD1	TRBV5-1	-	CASRYWGQERGYTF	TGCGCCAGCAGATATTGGGGACAGGAGCGGGGCTACACCTTC
TRBJ1-2	-	TRBV29-1	-	CSVETARAAYGYTF	TGCAGCGTTGAAACGGCCAGGGCGGCTTATGGCTACACCTTC
TRBJ1-3	-	TRBV30	-	CAWSRSGGSSGNTIYF	TGTGCCTGGAGCCGATCCGGGGGTTCCTCTGGAAACACCATATATTTT
TRBJ1-5	-	TRBV28	-	CASGGPREPQHF	TGTGCTTCGGGGGGGCCCCGGGAGCCCCAGCATTTT
TRBJ2-5	TRBD1	TRBV5-4	-	CASSLYRGNRAETQYF	TGTGCCAGCAGCCTATACAGGGGGAATAGGGCAGAGACCCAGTACTTC
TRBJ1-1	TRBD1	TRBV23-1	-	CASSQSRGDLNTEAFF	TGCGCCAGCAGTCAGTCCAGGGGGGACTTGAACACTGAAGCTTTCTTT
TRBJ2-4	-	TRBV10-3	-	CAISEPDTTKNIQYF	TGTGCCATCAGTGAGCCAGACACGACCAAAAACATTCAGTACTTC
TRBJ2-1	-	TRBV20-1	-	CSAEGTNEQFF	TGCAGTGCTGAGGGGACAAATGAGCAGTTCTTC
TRBJ2-2	TRBD1	TRBV5-5	once	CASSPGTGGTGELFF	TGTGCCAGCAGCCCGGGGACAGGGGGCACCGGGGAGCTGTTTTTT
TRBJ2-7	-	TRBV9	-	CASSVGQFYEQYF	TGTGCCAGCAGCGTTGGACAGTTCTACGAGCAGTACTTC
TRBJ1-4	-	TRBV3-1/TRBV3-2	-	CASSLNSPMEKLFF	TGTGCCAGCAGCCTCAACTCTCCCATGGAAAAACTGTTTTTT
TRBJ2-1	-	TRBV12-3/TRBV12-4	-	CASSLSDNEQFF	TGTGCCAGCAGTTTGTCAGACAATGAGCAGTTCTTC
TRBJ2-7	TRBD1	TRBV6-5	-	CAAFPRTGVHEQYF	TGTGCTGCGTTCCCCCGGACAGGGGTACACGAGCAGTACTTC
TRBJ1-2	-	TRBV14	-	CASSLQSGSLYTF	TGTGCCAGCAGCCTTCAATCCGGGAGCCTCTACACCTTC
TRBJ2-1	TRBD2	TRBV5-1	-	CASTLAGGSYNEQFF	TGCGCCAGCACCTTAGCGGGGGGCTCCTACAATGAGCAGTTCTTC
TRBJ1-4	-	TRBV7-9	-	CASSPGGGYATNEKLFF	TGTGCCAGCAGCCCTGGGGGGGGATATGCAACTAATGAAAAACTGTTTTTT
TRBJ1-1	-	TRBV19	-	CASRRTANTEAFF	TGTGCCAGTAGAAGGACAGCGAACACTGAAGCTTTCTTT
TRBJ1-1	TRBD1	TRBV5-1	-	CASSRGRTGQDFF	TGCGCCAGCAGCCGGGGGAGGACAGGTCAAGACTTCTTT
TRBJ2-5	TRBD1	TRBV24-1	-	CATSDLQTGSQETQYF	TGTGCCACCAGTGATCTACAGACAGGGAGCCAAGAGACCCAGTACTTC
TRBJ1-1	-	TRBV19	-	CASSIARRDTEAFF	TGTGCCAGTAGTATAGCCAGGAGGGACACTGAAGCTTTCTTT
TRBJ1-1	-	TRBV30	-	CAWSLRRGRNEAFF	TGTGCCTGGAGCCTTCGGCGGGGGCGGAATGAAGCTTTCTTT
TRBJ2-3	TRBD1	TRBV19	-	CASSKLGQGTDTQYF	TGTGCCAGTAGTAAACTAGGACAGGGCACAGATACGCAGTATTTT
TRBJ1-2	TRBD1	TRBV12-3/TRBV12-4	-	CASGEQGNYGYTF	TGTGCCAGCGGCGAACAGGGGAACTATGGCTACACCTTC
TRBJ1-2	-	TRBV7-2	-	CASSLVAGAGYGYTF	TGTGCCAGCAGCTTAGTGGCAGGGGCCGGCTATGGCTACACCTTC
TRBJ2-3	TRBD1	TRBV19	-	CASSLMTGGATNTQYF	TGTGCCAGTAGTCTCATGACAGGGGGCGCGACTAATACGCAGTATTTT
TRBJ1-1	-	TRBV9	-	CASSVAGSTEAFF	TGTGCCAGCAGCGTAGCCGGGAGCACTGAAGCTTTCTTT
TRBJ2-3	-	TRBV11-2	-	CASSPGAGFSDTQYF	TGTGCCAGCAGCCCAGGGGCTGGATTTTCAGATACGCAGTATTTT
TRBJ1-1	-	TRBV18	-	CASSPMSMNTEAFF	TGTGCCAGCTCACCCATGTCCATGAACACTGAAGCTTTCTTT
TRBJ1-3	-	TRBV10-1	once	CAAVTSSGNTIYF	TGCGCCGCCGTGACTAGCTCTGGAAACACCATATATTTT
TRBJ2-7	TRBD2	TRBV9	-	CASSVSGGTYEQYF	TGTGCCAGCAGCGTAAGCGGGGGGACCTACGAGCAGTACTTC
TRBJ2-7	-	TRBV20-1	-	CSAEEGYEQYF	TGCAGTGCCGAGGAGGGCTACGAGCAGTACTTC
TRBJ1-6	TRBD1	TRBV5-1	-	CASSLGQGHSPLHF	TGCGCCAGCAGCTTGGGACAGGGACATTCACCCCTCCACTTT
TRBJ1-1	-	TRBV11-2	-	CASSLPRAGSQINTEAFF	TGTGCCAGCAGCTTACCCCGGGCGGGCTCCCAAATAAACACTGAAGCTTTCTTT
TRBJ2-3	-	TRBV30	once	CAWTNGVADTQYF	TGTGCCTGGACAAACGGAGTTGCAGATACGCAGTATTTT
TRBJ1-1	-	TRBV5-1	-	CASSLDGYNTEAFF	TGCGCCAGCAGCTTGGACGGGTACAACACTGAAGCTTTCTTT
TRBJ2-1	-	TRBV5-1	-	CASSLKEGRNEQFF	TGCGCCAGCAGCTTGAAGGAGGGGCGGAATGAGCAGTTCTTC
TRBJ2-3	-	TRBV3-1/TRBV3-2	-	CASSHRESTDTQYF	TGTGCCAGCAGCCACAGGGAAAGCACAGATACGCAGTATTTT
TRBJ2-3	TRBD2	TRBV5-1	-	CASSFRGGAEDTQYF	TGCGCCAGCAGCTTCCGCGGGGGGGCCGAAGATACGCAGTATTTT
TRBJ1-4	TRBD1	TRBV27	-	CASRPGQSNEKLFF	TGTGCCAGCAGACCGGGACAGTCGAATGAAAAACTGTTTTTT
TRBJ1-2	-	TRBV10-3	-	CAISEAVGRPLEDGYTF	TGTGCCATCAGTGAGGCAGTAGGCCGGCCCCTGGAGGATGGCTACACCTTC
TRBJ2-7	TRBD1	TRBV5-6	-	CASSLASDGATGVAYEQYF	TGTGCCAGCAGCTTGGCCTCGGACGGGGCCACAGGGGTCGCCTACGAGCAGTACTTC
TRBJ1-6	TRBD1	TRBV19	-	CASSQSQGVRSPLHF	TGTGCCAGTAGTCAATCCCAGGGGGTGCGGTCACCCCTCCACTTT